A selection of T cell receptor beta chains follows, all from one sample in a study of shared clonotypes between healthy human individuals. Clones were read by immunoSEQ multiplex PCR, and TCRdb kept only the in-frame ones, dropping some. Counted here are 550,000 to 600,000 clones, around 78% occurring once; the ten biggest clones make up about 12%. Sequenced input: PBMCs. Receptors were obtained from a woman aged 35 to 49 in good health. Some clones in this sample may be carry-over from other donors' samples. CDR3s include the opening cysteine and the closing phenylalanine or tryptophan. The D gene is left open where the match is weak. Not all rows give a size; the values are once, few, many and, for expanded clones, a class.

j_gene	d_gene	v_gene	abundance	CDR3nt	CDR3aa
TRBJ2-6	-	TRBV18	once	TGTGCCAGCTCACCAACCCAATCTGGGGCCAACGTCCTGACTTTC	CASSPTQSGANVLTF
TRBJ2-7	-	TRBV5-1	-	TGCGCCAGCAGCCCCCGACAGGCACTCTACGAGCAGTACTTC	CASSPRQALYEQYF
TRBJ1-1	-	TRBV7-9	-	TGTGCCAGCAGCTTAGCGTTTGGTTGGGATGACAGTAACACTGAAGCTTTCTTT	CASSLAFGWDDSNTEAFF
TRBJ2-5	-	TRBV9	-	TGTGCCAGTGCCCGGACAGTACAAGAGACCCAGTACTTC	CASARTVQETQYF
TRBJ2-2	-	TRBV5-8	-	TGTGCCAGCAGCTCTGGATACTACACCGGGGAGCTGTTTTTT	CASSSGYYTGELFF
TRBJ2-7	TRBD1	TRBV5-1	-	TGCGCCAGCAGCAGGACAGGGGGTTCCTACGAGCAGTACTTC	CASSRTGGSYEQYF
TRBJ1-4	-	TRBV7-9	-	TGTGCCAGCAGCCAAGGGCTCAGGGTTGCAACTAATGAAAAACTGTTTTTT	CASSQGLRVATNEKLFF
TRBJ2-5	TRBD2	TRBV27	-	TGTGCCAGCAGTCCCTCTAGCGGGAGGGCGGGGCAAGAGACCCAGTACTTC	CASSPSSGRAGQETQYF
TRBJ1-5	TRBD1	TRBV19	-	TGTGCCAGTAGTATTGGACAGGGTGGAGTGCAGCCCCAGCATTTT	CASSIGQGGVQPQHF
TRBJ2-1	-	TRBV7-3	-	TGTGCCAGCAGCTTAGCCGGTTCAAATGAGCAGTTCTTC	CASSLAGSNEQFF
TRBJ2-7	-	TRBV19	-	TGTGCCAGTAGTCGGATCGGGAGTATCCACGAGCAGTACTTC	CASSRIGSIHEQYF
TRBJ2-3	TRBD2	TRBV13	-	TGTGCCAGCAGCGAAACCGGGACTAGCGGGAGCACAGATACGCAGTATTTT	CASSETGTSGSTDTQYF
TRBJ2-1	-	TRBV7-2	-	TGTGCCAGCAGCTGGGCTGACAATGAGCAGTTCTTC	CASSWADNEQFF
TRBJ2-2	-	TRBV5-4	-	TGTGCCAGCAGCTTGGGCCAGAGAAACACCGGGGAGCTGTTTTTT	CASSLGQRNTGELFF
TRBJ2-5	-	TRBV15	once	TGTGCCACCAGCAGCCCGACGGTCCTGGGGACCCAGTACTTC	CATSSPTVLGTQYF
TRBJ1-2	-	TRBV28	-	TGTGCCAGCCGGTCTGGGGGAGACTATGGCTACACCTTC	CASRSGGDYGYTF
TRBJ1-6	-	TRBV27	once	TGTGCCAGCAGTTTATCGTTTGACCCTTATAATTCACCCCTCCACTTT	CASSLSFDPYNSPLHF
TRBJ2-3	-	TRBV2	-	TGTGCCAGCAGTGAAACTTACATAGGAACAGATACGCAGTATTTT	CASSETYIGTDTQYF
TRBJ2-1	TRBD1	TRBV9	-	TGTGCCAGCAGCGCAGGACAGGGTTACAATGAGCAGTTCTTC	CASSAGQGYNEQFF
TRBJ2-7	TRBD2	TRBV5-1	-	TGCGCCAGCAGCTTGGATTCCGCGGGAGTCTACGAGCAGTACTTC	CASSLDSAGVYEQYF
TRBJ1-1	-	TRBV18	-	TGTGCCAGCTCACCCGGACGCGACACTGAAGCTTTCTTT	CASSPGRDTEAFF
TRBJ2-7	-	TRBV6-1	medium-sized	TGTGCCAGCATGACCGGAGGGGGCGACGAGCAGTACTTC	CASMTGGGDEQYF
TRBJ1-2	-	TRBV30	-	TGTGCCTGGAGTGTCGGGCCTTCCTTCCACGGCTACACCTTC	CAWSVGPSFHGYTF
TRBJ1-1	-	TRBV5-8	-	TGTGCCAGCAGCTTGTCACCCCAAGACATCCACACTGAAGCTTTCTTT	CASSLSPQDIHTEAFF
TRBJ2-3	TRBD1	TRBV2	-	TGTGCCAGCAGTGAAGGACAGGGGGCGGGAGATACGCAGTATTTT	CASSEGQGAGDTQYF
TRBJ2-1	-	TRBV20-1	-	TGCAGTGTTGCGGATGAGCAGTTCTTC	CSVADEQFF
TRBJ2-5	TRBD1	TRBV5-8	once	TGTGCCAGCAGCTGGGACAGTATCCAAGAGACCCAGTACTTC	CASSWDSIQETQYF
TRBJ2-5	TRBD1	TRBV6-1	-	TGTGCCAGCAGTGAAATGGGACAGGGGGTCGAGACCCAGTACTTC	CASSEMGQGVETQYF
TRBJ1-2	TRBD1	TRBV5-3	few	TGTGCCAGAAGCTGGATGGGACAGGGGAGTAACTATGGCTACACCTTC	CARSWMGQGSNYGYTF
TRBJ2-6	-	TRBV6-4	-	TGTGCCAGCAGCCCTGGGACCAACAACGTCCTGACTTTC	CASSPGTNNVLTF
TRBJ1-2	-	TRBV28	-	TGTGCCAGCAGTCCGGGACTAAAATCCTATGGCTACACCTTC	CASSPGLKSYGYTF
TRBJ2-6	-	TRBV7-2	-	TGTGCCAGCAGCTTAATGCAGATCTCTGGGGCCAACGTCCTGACTTTC	CASSLMQISGANVLTF
TRBJ1-5	-	TRBV2	-	TGTGCCAGCAGTCCAGGGATTAAGGGGAATCAGCCCCAGCATTTT	CASSPGIKGNQPQHF
TRBJ1-4	TRBD1	TRBV4-3	-	TGCGCCAGCAGCCTCGGACAGGGAGAAGATGAAAAACTGTTTTTT	CASSLGQGEDEKLFF
TRBJ1-2	TRBD1	TRBV6-5	-	TGTGCCAGCAGCCGAGGTGGGACAGGGTTCGGCTACACCTTC	CASSRGGTGFGYTF
TRBJ2-1	-	TRBV6-4	-	TGTGCCAGCAGTGCGACAGATTACAATGAGCAGTTCTTC	CASSATDYNEQFF
TRBJ1-1	-	TRBV5-1	-	TGCGCCAGCAGCTTGAACCCCGGGGGGCGCGCTGAAGCTTTCTTT	CASSLNPGGRAEAFF
TRBJ2-1	TRBD1	TRBV7-9	-	TGTGCCAGCAGCCCGAACCCGGGACAGGAATACAATGAGCAGTTCTTC	CASSPNPGQEYNEQFF
TRBJ1-2	TRBD1	TRBV19	-	TGTGCCAGTAGTGTCAGCGGGACAGCAAACTATGGCTACACCTTC	CASSVSGTANYGYTF
TRBJ1-2	TRBD1	TRBV15	-	TGTGCCACCCGCTCTGGACAGGGGATTAACTATGGCTACACCTTC	CATRSGQGINYGYTF
TRBJ2-7	TRBD1	TRBV29-1	-	TGCAGCGCTTACGACAGGGAGCGATACGAGCAGTACTTC	CSAYDRERYEQYF
TRBJ2-7	-	TRBV6-6	-	TGTGCCAGCAGGCAAGGGTCCTACGAGCAGTACTTC	CASRQGSYEQYF
TRBJ1-5	TRBD1	TRBV19	-	TGTGCCAGTAGTATAGACCGGACAGGGGGCTATAGCAATCAGCCCCAGCATTTT	CASSIDRTGGYSNQPQHF
TRBJ2-7	-	TRBV10-3	-	TGTGCCGACCGGGATAGCGGCTTCTACGAGCAGTACTTC	CADRDSGFYEQYF
TRBJ2-5	-	TRBV14	-	TGTGCCAGCAGCCAGTGGAGTAGGGAGACCCAGTACTTC	CASSQWSRETQYF